A single sample is the source of the 17 T cell receptor beta chains below, sequenced in a study of blood T cell repertoires in COVID-19. TCRdb's table, derived via immunoSEQ multiplex PCR, lists solely in-frame clones and lacks some. Of tens of thousands of clones listed, 60% to 85% were seen once; the top ten hold around 50%. Specimen: peripheral blood. These receptor sequences come from a human donor in a cohort sampled during active COVID-19.

V and J are TRBV2 and TRBJ1-6; D call uncertain. The V gene's germline CDR1 is SNHLY and CDR2 FYNNEI. V was pared by 6 bases and J by 4 bases, with 7 bases between. The CDR3 totals 13 residues. CDR3: CASRNRYNSPLHF. Written as DNA, the CDR3 is TGTGCCAGCAGGAACAGATATAATTCACCCCTCCACTTT.

The V call is TRBV19, the J call TRBJ2-2, with D hard to call. Germline values: CDR1 LNHDA, CDR2 SQIVND (reference sequence). Deletions cut 5 bases from V and 3 bases from J, with 7 bases between. The CDR3 sequence is 13 residues long. The CDR3 loop is CASSADYTGELFF. CDR3 sequence (DNA): TGTGCCAGTAGTGCCGACTACACCGGGGAGCTGTTTTTT.

The rearrangement links TRBV5-6 to TRBJ2-7; 14 bases are a match to TRBD2. Germline CDR1 and CDR2: SGHDT and YYEEEE. The CDR3 length is 17 residues. The J segment lost 2 bases and the V segment lost 4 bases, leaving 8 bases of the junction unmatched. CDR3 protein: CASSALRLAGGTYEQYF. The CDR3 DNA reads TGTGCCAGCAGCGCCCTTAGACTAGCGGGAGGGACCTACGAGCAGTACTTC.

The chain couples TRBV5-6 to TRBJ2-1, with TRBD2 matching over 10 bases. Germline V gene sequence: CDR1 SGHDT, CDR2 YYEEEE. The CDR3 is made up of 14 amino acids. The trim removed 4 bases at V and 4 bases at J, leaving 2 bases unmatched. CDR3 protein: CASSQGLAYNEQFF. Here the CDR3 DNA reads TGTGCCAGCAGCCAGGGACTAGCGTACAATGAGCAGTTCTTC.

V usage is TRBV4-2 and J usage is TRBJ2-2, with 11 bases matching TRBD1. J lost 1 base, V lost 2 bases, and 6 bases had no gene match. The CDR3 has 18 amino acids. Germline V lookup: CDR1 LGHNA, CDR2 YNFKEQ. CDR3 in DNA: TGTGCCAGCAGCCAACACCGGGGACAGGGGGGGAACACCGGGGAGCTGTTTTTT. Translating it yields CASSQHRGQGGNTGELFF.

The V and J genes are TRBV7-2 and TRBJ1-2; 8 bases fit TRBD1. Looked up from germline, CDR1 is SGHTA and CDR2 is FQGNSA. V dropped 0 bases and J dropped 7; count of bases not matched to a gene: 7. The CDR3 runs 15 residues. CDR3 loop: CASSLAARGRGGYTF. The CDR3 bases are TGTGCCAGCAGCTTAGCGGCCAGGGGGCGCGGTGGCTACACCTTC.

The chain has TRBV28 and TRBJ1-1; D remains ambiguous. V lost 5 bases and J 7 bases, leaving 11 bases between the germline ends. Germline CDR1 and CDR2: MDHEN and SYDVKM. The CDR3 extends over 12 amino acids. CDR3: CASSITRSEAFF. As DNA, the CDR3 is TGTGCCAGCAGTATAACTCGGAGTGAAGCTTTCTTT.

This clone was picked up one time. J is TRBJ2-1 and V is TRBV28; 10 bases agree with TRBD2. The CDR3 length is 13 residues. V lost 4 bases to trimming and J lost 9 bases; unmatched junction nucleotides: 3. Germline CDR1 reads MDHEN; CDR2 reads SYDVKM. The CDR3 sequence is CASSSGLASEQFF. The CDR3 DNA is TGTGCCAGCAGTTCGGGACTAGCGAGTGAGCAGTTCTTC.

The V and J genes are TRBV2 and TRBJ1-1; D is unclear. Germline V gene lookup returns CDR1 SNHLY and CDR2 FYNNEI. The CDR3 is 15 amino acids. With 4 bases removed from V and 5 bases from J, the gap between germline ends came to 17 bases. CDR3 nucleotide sequence: TGTGCCAGCAGTGTTCGTAGAAGGTCGGGGACTGAAGCTTTCTTT. It yields the protein CASSVRRRSGTEAFF.

This clone was observed many times. CDR3: CASRQGSNQPQHF. CDR3 bases: TGTGCCAGCAGACAGGGGAGCAATCAGCCCCAGCATTTT. J is TRBJ1-5 and V is TRBV2, with TRBD1 matching over 7 bases. Germline CDR1 and CDR2: SNHLY and FYNNEI. V dropped 6 bases and J dropped 1; count of bases not matched to a gene: 0. The CDR3 has 13 amino acids.

The chain recombines TRBV28 with TRBJ1-2; 7 positions agree with TRBD1. Germline trimming cut 4 bases from V and 2 bases from J; bases unmatched to any gene: 7. The CDR3 runs to 15 residues. CDR1 and CDR2 (germline): MDHEN, SYDVKM. CDR3 loop: CASSSQGWQNYGYTF. The CDR3 region has the DNA TGTGCCAGCAGTTCACAGGGGTGGCAGAACTATGGCTACACCTTC.

The chain recombines TRBV6-2 or TRBV6-3 with TRBJ2-7; 7 bases fit TRBD1. This CDR3 spans 15 amino acids. CDR1 and CDR2 from the germline V gene are MNHEY and SVGEGT. The V gene end was trimmed by 0 bases and the J gene end by 3 bases; junction bases not matched to a gene: 5. Here the CDR3 DNA reads TGTGCCAGCAGTTACTCTGAGACAGGGCGCTACGAGCAGTACTTC. Protein product: CASSYSETGRYEQYF.

This chain connects TRBV28 to TRBJ2-7, with D possibly being TRBD1 (5 bases). The CDR3 runs to 14 residues. From germline, CDR1 is MDHEN and CDR2 SYDVKM. Trimming removed 9 bases from V and 2 bases from J, with 17 bases in between. The DNA for the CDR3 is TGTGCCAGTCGAATTTCCCAGGGCACCTACGAGCAGTACTTC. This sequence encodes CASRISQGTYEQYF.

J is TRBJ2-3 and V is TRBV19; maybe TRBD1 (5 bases). The V gene's germline CDR1 is LNHDA and CDR2 SQIVND (reference sequence). The CDR3 is 13 residues long. Trimming left V 6 bases short and J 1 base short, with 8 bases between. CDR3 loop: CASRSRGTDTQYF. As DNA, the CDR3 is TGTGCCAGTAGATCCAGGGGCACAGATACGCAGTATTTT. Full variable domain (missing parts from reference TRBV19 and TRBJ2-3): DGGITQSPKYLFRKEGQNVTLSCEQNLNHDAMYWYRQDPGQGLRLIYYSQIVNDFQKGDIAEGYSVSREKKESFPLTVTSAQKNPTAFYLCASRSRGTDTQYFGPGTRLTVL.

The sample holds a few counts of this clone. This sequence joins TRBV6-5 and TRBJ1-1, with TRBD1 matching 9 bases. Germline V gene data show CDR1 as MNHEY and CDR2 as SVGAGI. V gave up 8 bases and J gave up 5 bases; unmatched junction bases: 0. The CDR3 has 11 amino acids. CDR3 sequence: CASDRGTEAFF. The CDR3 nucleotides read TGTGCCAGCGACAGGGGGACTGAAGCTTTCTTT.

The J gene is TRBJ2-5, the V gene TRBV4-3, with D possibly being TRBD2 (6 bases). V lost 0 bases to trimming and J lost 5 bases, with 10 bases between them. This CDR3 spans 14 amino acids. Germline CDR1 LGHNA, CDR2 YSLEER. CDR3 sequence: CASSQDWRVETQYF. For the CDR3, the DNA is TGCGCCAGCAGCCAAGATTGGAGGGTGGAGACCCAGTACTTC.

The chain employs TRBV5-6 and TRBJ2-2; perhaps TRBD1 as D (6 bases). The CDR3 runs 16 residues. Germline assignment: CDR1 SGHDT and CDR2 YYEEEE. V dropped 0 bases and J dropped 2 bases, with 11 bases sitting between them. As DNA, the CDR3 is TGTGCCAGCAGCTTGGGGGCAGGGGCAAACACCGGGGAGCTGTTTTTT. Translation gives CASSLGAGANTGELFF. Based on the CDR3 plus reference TRBV5-6 and TRBJ2-2, the full variable domain is DAGVTQSPTHLIKTRGQQVTLRCSPKSGHDTVSWYQQALGQGPQFIFQYYEEEERQRGNFPDRFSGHQFPNYSSELNVNALLLGDSALYLCASSLGAGANTGELFFGEGSRLTVL.